A single T cell receptor (beta chain) is shown here with its context. V lost 1 base to trimming and J lost 8 bases; unmatched junction nucleotides: 7. From germline, CDR1 is SGHTA and CDR2 FQGNSA. This CDR3 has 14 residues. TCRdb reprocessed the RT-PCR reads with MiXCR, giving one entry per CDR3 protein. The data hold around 700,000 distinct CDR3 sequences, with 14% observed a single time. The chain joins TRBV7-2 to TRBJ1-2; TRBD1 matches 7 bases. The sample comprised memory CD4+ T cells from blood. This TCR derives from a female donor in good health, serving as a healthy control. The CDR3 region is CASSLVTGVEGYTF. DNA for the CDR3: TGTGCCAGCAGCTTAGTAACAGGGGTAGAGGGCTACACCTTC.